The sequence of this T cell receptor (beta chain) was determined in a study of T-cell reconstitution after alpha-beta-depleted transplantation in children. The study's findings and limits: Reportedly, roughly two months post-transplant, alpha-beta T cells arose from several hundred expanded graft clones. Surviving recipient cells, namely T cells and thymic progenitors, were the source of high day-60 TCRbeta diversity in some patients. Diversity and T-cell counts at one year after transplant derived mostly from new T cells.

As it was prepared, the TCRbeta library received unique molecular identifiers. TCRdb called the PCR reads again in MiXCR, with one record for every CDR3 protein. Of some 300,000 distinct CDR3 sequences listed, about 9.5% are singletons. V was clipped by 4 bases and J by 8 bases; unmatched bases: 12. Germline V CDR1 and CDR2: SGHDT, YYEEEE. The length of the CDR3 is 14 residues. This clonotype was seen at least ten times. Its antigen is not identified. The material was PBMCs, obtained before TCRalphabeta/CD19-depleted stem cell transplant. The clonotype comes from a boy less than two years old with acute myeloid leukemia, due to receive a stem cell transplant. The genes are TRBV5-6 and TRBJ2-7; 7 bases align to TRBD1. CDR3 sequence reads: CASSVGTVPTQQYF. The CDR3 DNA is TGTGCCAGCAGCGTGGGGACAGTTCCTACCCAGCAGTACTTC. The full variable domain, in which reference TRBV5-6 and TRBJ2-7 provide the parts outside the CDR3, is DAGVTQSPTHLIKTRGQQVTLRCSPKSGHDTVSWYQQALGQGPQFIFQYYEEEERQRGNFPDRFSGHQFPNYSSELNVNALLLGDSALYLCASSVGTVPTQQYFGPGTRLTVT.